This record concerns one T cell receptor beta chain sequence. As yet, its antigen is unknown. This record comes from a study of cytomegalovirus exposure and HLA in healthy donors. Broader study findings: Later examination showed HLA-associated TCR beta chains had greater clonal expansion than equally common others. TCR beta V- and J-gene trimming, according to a later analysis, was linked to a missense DCLRE1C variant. In vitro testing confirmed three CMV-associated chains as specific for CMV antigens. Near-uniform donor sequencing depth was presumed by presence/absence analyses.

The PCR ran on 60 Vbeta and 13 Jbeta primers. Assay used: immunoSEQ multiplex PCR; TCRdb lists only in-frame clones, some missing. Found here are around 110,000 clones, 65% to 90% of them singletons; the top ten hold less than 2%. CDR3 size: 17 residues. Germline lookup yields CDR1 ENHRY and CDR2 SYGVKD. Unmatched junction bases numbered 4, after V lost 0 bases and J lost 5 bases. The receptor was isolated from a man aged 50-59 years in good health and CMV-seronegative. The sample comprised PBMCs. The genes are TRBV10-3 and TRBJ1-6, with 10 nucleotides matching TRBD1. In DNA form, the CDR3 reads TGTGCCATCAGTGAGTCAGGACAGGGGGGTAATAATTCACCCCTCCACTTT. Translated, it gives CAISESGQGGNNSPLHF.